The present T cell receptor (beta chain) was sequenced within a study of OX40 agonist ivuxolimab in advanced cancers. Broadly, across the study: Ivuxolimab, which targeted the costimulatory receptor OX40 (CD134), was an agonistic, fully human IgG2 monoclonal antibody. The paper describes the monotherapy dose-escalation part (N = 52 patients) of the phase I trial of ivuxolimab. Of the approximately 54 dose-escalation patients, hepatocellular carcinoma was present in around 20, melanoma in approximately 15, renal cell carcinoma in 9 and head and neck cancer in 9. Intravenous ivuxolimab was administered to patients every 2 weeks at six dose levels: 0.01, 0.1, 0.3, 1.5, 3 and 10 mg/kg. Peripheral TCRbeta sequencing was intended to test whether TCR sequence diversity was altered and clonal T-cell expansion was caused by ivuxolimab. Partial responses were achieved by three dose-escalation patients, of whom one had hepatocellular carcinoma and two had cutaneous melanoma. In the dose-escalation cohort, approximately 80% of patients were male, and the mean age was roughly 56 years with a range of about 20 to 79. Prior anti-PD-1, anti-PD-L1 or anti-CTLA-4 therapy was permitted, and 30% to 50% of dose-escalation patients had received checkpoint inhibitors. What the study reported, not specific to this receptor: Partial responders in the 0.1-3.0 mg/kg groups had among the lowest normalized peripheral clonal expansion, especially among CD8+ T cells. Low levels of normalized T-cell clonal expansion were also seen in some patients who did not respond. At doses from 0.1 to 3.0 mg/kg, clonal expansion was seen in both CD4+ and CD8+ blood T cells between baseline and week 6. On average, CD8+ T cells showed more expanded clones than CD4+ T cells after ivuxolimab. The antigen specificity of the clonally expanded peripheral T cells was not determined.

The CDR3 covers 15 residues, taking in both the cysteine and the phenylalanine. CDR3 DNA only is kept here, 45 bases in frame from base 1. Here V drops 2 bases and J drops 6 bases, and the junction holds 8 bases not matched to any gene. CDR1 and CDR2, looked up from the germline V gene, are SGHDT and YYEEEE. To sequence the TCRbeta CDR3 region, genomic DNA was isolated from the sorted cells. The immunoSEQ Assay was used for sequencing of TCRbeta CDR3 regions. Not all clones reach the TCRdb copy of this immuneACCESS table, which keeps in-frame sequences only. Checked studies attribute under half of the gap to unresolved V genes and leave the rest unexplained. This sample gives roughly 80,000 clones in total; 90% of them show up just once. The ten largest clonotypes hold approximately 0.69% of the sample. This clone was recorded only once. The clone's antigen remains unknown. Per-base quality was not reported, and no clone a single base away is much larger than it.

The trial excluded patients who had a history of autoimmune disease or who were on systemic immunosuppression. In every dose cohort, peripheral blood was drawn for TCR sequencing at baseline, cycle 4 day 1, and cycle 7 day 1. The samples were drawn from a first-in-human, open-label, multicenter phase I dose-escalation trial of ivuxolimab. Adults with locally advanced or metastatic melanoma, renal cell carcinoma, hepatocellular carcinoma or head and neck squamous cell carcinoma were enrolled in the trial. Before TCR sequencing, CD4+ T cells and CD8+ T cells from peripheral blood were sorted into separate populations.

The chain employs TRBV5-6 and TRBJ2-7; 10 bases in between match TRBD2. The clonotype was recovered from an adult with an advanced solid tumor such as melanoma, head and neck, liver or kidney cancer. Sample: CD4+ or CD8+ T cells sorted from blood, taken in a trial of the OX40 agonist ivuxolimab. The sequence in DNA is TGTGCCAGCAGCTTCCCGGCTAGCGGGAGACCCGAGCAGTACTTC. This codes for CASSFPASGRPEQYF. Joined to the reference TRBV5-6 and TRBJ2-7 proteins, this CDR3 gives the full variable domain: DAGVTQSPTHLIKTRGQQVTLRCSPKSGHDTVSWYQQALGQGPQFIFQYYEEEERQRGNFPDRFSGHQFPNYSSELNVNALLLGDSALYLCASSFPASGRPEQYFGPGTRLTVT.